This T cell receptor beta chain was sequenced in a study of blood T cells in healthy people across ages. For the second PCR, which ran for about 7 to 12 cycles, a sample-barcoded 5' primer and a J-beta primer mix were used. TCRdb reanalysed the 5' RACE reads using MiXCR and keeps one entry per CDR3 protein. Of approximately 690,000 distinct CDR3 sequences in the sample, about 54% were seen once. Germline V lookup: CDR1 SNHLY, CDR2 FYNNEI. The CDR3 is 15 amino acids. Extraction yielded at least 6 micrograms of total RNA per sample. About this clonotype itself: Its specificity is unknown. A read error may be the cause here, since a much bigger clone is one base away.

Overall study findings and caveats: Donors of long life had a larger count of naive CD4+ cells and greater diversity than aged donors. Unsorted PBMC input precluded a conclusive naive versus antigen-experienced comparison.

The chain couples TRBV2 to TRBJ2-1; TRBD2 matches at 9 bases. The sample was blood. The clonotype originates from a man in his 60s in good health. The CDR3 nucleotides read TGTGCCGGCAGCAGGACAGCGGGGGGTAACAATGAGCAGTTCTTC. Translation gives CAGSRTAGGNNEQFF.